This TCR beta chain derives from a study of blood T cell repertoires in COVID-19. Study at large: T cells, B-cell-depleted T cells, or PBMCs provided the cDNA or gDNA that served as material.

The Seattle patients, enrolled during active infection, were followed longitudinally. V shed 4 bases and J 0 bases; nucleotides not matched to a gene: 3. From germline, CDR1 is MNHEY and CDR2 SVGAGI. The CDR3 consists of 14 residues. How the authors handled the data: Nucleated cell number was recorded as an estimate derived from reference gene primer amplification. Profiling relied on immunoSEQ multiplex PCR, and the TCRdb table lists in-frame clones only, not all of them. V, J and clone size derive from that table, while D and trimming were established from the DNA sequence. In the table there are roughly 68,000 clones, 76% of which are singletons.

The receptor was isolated from a man aged 55 to 70 with COVID-19, enrolled during active disease. The sequencing input was peripheral blood. The rearrangement joins TRBV6-5 to TRBJ2-7; 7 bases are shared with TRBD1. The CDR3 region has the DNA TGTGCCAGCAGTTTATGGGACAGCTCCTACGAGCAGTACTTC. Amino acid sequence: CASSLWDSSYEQYF.